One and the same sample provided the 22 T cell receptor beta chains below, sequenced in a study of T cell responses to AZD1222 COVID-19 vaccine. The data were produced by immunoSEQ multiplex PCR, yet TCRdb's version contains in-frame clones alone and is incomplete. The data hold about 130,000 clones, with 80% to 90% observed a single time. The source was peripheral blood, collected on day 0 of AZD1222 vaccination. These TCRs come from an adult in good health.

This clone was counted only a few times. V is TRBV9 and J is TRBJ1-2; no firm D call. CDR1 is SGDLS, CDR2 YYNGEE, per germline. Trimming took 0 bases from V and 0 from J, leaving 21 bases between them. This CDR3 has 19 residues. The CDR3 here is CASSVESMRPGIANYGYTF. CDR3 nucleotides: TGTGCCAGCAGCGTAGAGTCTATGCGACCCGGCATCGCTAACTATGGCTACACCTTC.

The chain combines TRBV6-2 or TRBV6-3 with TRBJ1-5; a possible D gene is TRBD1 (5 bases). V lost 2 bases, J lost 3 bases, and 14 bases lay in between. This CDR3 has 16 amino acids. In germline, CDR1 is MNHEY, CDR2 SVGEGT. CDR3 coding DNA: TGTGCCAGCAGTTACCCGGGGCAGTTAATCAATCAGCCCCAGCATTTT. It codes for CASSYPGQLINQPQHF.

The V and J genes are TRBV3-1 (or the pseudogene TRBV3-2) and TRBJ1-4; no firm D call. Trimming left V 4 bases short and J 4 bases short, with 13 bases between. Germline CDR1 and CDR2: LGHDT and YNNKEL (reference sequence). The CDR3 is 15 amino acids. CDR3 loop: CASSLEVGINEKLFF. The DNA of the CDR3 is TGTGCCAGCAGCCTAGAGGTGGGGATTAATGAAAAACTGTTTTTT.

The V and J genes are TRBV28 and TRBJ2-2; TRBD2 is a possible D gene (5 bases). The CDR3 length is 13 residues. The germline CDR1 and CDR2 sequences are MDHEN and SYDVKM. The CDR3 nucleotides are TGTGCTGCCTTAGCGATCAACACCGGGGAGCTGTTTTTT. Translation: CAALAINTGELFF.

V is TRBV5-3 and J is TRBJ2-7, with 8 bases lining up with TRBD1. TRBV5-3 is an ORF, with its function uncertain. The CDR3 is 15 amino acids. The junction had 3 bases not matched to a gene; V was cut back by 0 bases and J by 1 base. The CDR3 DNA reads TGTGCCAGAAGCTTGGACCAGGGGGCTTCCTACGAGCAGTACTTC. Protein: CARSLDQGASYEQYF.

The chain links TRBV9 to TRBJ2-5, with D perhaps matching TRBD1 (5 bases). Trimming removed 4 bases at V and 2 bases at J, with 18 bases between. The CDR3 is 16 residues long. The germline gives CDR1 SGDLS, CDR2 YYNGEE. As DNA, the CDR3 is TGTGCCAGCAGCCAGCTACCTTCAGGGTATCAAGAGACCCAGTACTTC. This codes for CASSQLPSGYQETQYF.

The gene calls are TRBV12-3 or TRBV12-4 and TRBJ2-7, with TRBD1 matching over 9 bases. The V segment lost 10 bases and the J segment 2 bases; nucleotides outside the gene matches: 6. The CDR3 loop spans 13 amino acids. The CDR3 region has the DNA TGTGCCACCCAAAGGGACAGGGCCTACGAGCAGTACTTC. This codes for CATQRDRAYEQYF.

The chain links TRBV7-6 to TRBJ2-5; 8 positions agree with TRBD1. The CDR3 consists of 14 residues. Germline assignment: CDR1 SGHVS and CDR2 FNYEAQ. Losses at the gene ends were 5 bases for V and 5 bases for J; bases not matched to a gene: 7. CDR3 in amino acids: CASSPTGVGETQYF. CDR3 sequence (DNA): TGTGCCAGCAGCCCGACAGGGGTAGGGGAGACCCAGTACTTC.

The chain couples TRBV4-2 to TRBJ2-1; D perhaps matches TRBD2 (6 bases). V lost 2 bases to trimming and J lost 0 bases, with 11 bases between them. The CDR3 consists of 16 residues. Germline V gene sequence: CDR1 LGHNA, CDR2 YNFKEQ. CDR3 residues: CASSQQLAASYNEQFF. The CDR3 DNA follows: TGTGCCAGCAGCCAACAACTAGCTGCCTCCTACAATGAGCAGTTCTTC.

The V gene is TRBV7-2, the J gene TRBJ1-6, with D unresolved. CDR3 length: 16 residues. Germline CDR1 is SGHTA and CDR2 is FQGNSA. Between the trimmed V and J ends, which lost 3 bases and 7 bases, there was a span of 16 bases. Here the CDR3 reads CASSFKGSPLNSPLHF. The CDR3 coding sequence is TGTGCCAGCAGCTTCAAGGGCAGCCCTCTAAATTCACCCCTCCACTTT.

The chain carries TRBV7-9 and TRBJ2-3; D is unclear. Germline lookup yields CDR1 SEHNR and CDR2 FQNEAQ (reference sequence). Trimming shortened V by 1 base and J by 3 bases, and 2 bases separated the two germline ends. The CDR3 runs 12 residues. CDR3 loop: CASSLETDTQYF. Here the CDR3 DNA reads TGTGCCAGCAGCTTAGAAACAGATACGCAGTATTTT.

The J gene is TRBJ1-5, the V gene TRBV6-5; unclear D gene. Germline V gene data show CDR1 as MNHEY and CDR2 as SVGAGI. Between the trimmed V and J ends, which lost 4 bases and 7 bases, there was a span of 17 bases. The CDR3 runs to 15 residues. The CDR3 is CASSSNDHLGQPQHF. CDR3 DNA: TGTGCCAGCAGTTCTAACGACCATTTAGGCCAGCCCCAGCATTTT.

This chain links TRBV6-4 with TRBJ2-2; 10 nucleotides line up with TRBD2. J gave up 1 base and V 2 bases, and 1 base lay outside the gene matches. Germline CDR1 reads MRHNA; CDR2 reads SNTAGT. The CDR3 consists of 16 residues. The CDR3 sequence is CASSDTSGVNTGELFF. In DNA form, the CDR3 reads TGTGCCAGCAGTGACACTAGCGGGGTGAACACCGGGGAGCTGTTTTTT.

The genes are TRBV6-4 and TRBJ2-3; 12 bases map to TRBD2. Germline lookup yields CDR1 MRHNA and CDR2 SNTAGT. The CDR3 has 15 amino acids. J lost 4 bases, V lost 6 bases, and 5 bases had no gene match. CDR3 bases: TGTGCCAGCAGCCTACTAGCGGGAGGTTCAGATACGCAGTATTTT. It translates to CASSLLAGGSDTQYF.

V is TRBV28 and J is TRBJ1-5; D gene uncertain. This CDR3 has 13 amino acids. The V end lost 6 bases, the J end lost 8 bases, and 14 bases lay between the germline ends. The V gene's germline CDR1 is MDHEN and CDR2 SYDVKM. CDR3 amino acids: CASSPLGVEPQHF. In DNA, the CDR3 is TGTGCCAGCAGCCCCCTGGGAGTTGAGCCCCAGCATTTT.

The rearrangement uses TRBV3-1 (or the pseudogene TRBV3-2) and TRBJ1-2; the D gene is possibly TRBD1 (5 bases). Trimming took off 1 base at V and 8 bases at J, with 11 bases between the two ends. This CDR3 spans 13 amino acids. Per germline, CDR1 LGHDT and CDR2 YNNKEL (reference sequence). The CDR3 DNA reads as TGTGCCAGCAGCCAAGCCAGGGTTGGAGGCTACACCTTC. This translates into CASSQARVGGYTF.

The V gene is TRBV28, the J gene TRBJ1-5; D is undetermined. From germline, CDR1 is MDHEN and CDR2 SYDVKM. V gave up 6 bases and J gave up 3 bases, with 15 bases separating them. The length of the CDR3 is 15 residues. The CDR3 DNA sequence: TGTGCCAGCAGAACTGAGTCGCCATCCAATCAGCCCCAGCATTTT. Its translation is CASRTESPSNQPQHF.

The CDR3: CASNGGLGISNQPQHF. The CDR3, as DNA: TGTGCCAGTAATGGGGGGTTGGGGATTAGCAATCAGCCCCAGCATTTT. The V and J genes are TRBV19 and TRBJ1-5; D is possibly TRBD1 (5 bases). Trimming removed 7 bases at V and 0 bases at J, with 16 bases between. The CDR3 is made up of 16 amino acids. Germline CDR1 reads LNHDA; CDR2 reads SQIVND (reference sequence).

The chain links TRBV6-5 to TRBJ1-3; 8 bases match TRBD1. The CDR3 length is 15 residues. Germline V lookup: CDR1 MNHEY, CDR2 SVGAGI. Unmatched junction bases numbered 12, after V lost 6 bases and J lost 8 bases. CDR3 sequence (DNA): TGTGCCAGCAGCCACCAGGACAGGGACTTCGACACCATATATTTT. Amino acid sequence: CASSHQDRDFDTIYF.

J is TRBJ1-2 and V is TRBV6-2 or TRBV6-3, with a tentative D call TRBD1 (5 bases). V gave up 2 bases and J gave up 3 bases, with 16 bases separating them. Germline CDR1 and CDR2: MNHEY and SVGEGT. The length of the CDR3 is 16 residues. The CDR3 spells CASSYPQSGLDYGYTF. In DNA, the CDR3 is TGTGCCAGCAGTTACCCGCAGTCAGGGTTAGACTATGGCTACACCTTC.

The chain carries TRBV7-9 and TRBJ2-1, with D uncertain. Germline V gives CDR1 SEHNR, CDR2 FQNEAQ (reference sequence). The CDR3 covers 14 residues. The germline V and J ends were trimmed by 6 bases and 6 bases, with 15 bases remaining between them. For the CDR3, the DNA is TGTGCCAGCAGTTCCCCGGCGGCCTCCAATGAGCAGTTCTTC. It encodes CASSSPAASNEQFF. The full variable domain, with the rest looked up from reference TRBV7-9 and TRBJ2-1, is DTGVSQNPRHKITKRGQNVTFRCDPISEHNRLYWYRQTLGQGPEFLTYFQNEAQLEKSRLLSDRFSAERPKGSFSTLEIQRTEQGDSAMYLCASSSPAASNEQFFGPGTRLTVL.

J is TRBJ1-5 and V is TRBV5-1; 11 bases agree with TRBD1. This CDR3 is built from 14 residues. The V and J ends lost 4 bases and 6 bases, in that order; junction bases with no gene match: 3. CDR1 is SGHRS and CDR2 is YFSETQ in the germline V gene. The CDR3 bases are TGCGCCAGCAGCACTGGGACAGGGGGTCAGCCCCAGCATTTT. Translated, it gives CASSTGTGGQPQHF.